This paragraph covers one T cell receptor (beta chain) sequence. RNA transcripts yielded amplified TCR beta CDR3 regions. With the HTBI primer set, the TCR CDR3 went through a first round of RT-PCR. TCRdb reprocessed the multiplex PCR reads via MiXCR and lists one record per CDR3 protein. The sample lists hundreds of thousands of distinct CDR3 sequences, around 38% seen once, with around 9.3% in the top ten. This sample is drawn from a study of T cells in Graves' hyperthyroidism and ophthalmopathy. The TCR sequence derives from a man aged 18 to 35 with Graves' hyperthyroidism. The specimen was blood.

The CDR3 loop is CATGTGIPCEQYF. DNA of the CDR3: TGTGCCACCGGGACAGGGATTCCCTGCGAGCAGTACTTC. The chain employs TRBV10-3 and TRBJ2-7; 9 positions match TRBD1. CDR1 is ENHRY and CDR2 is SYGVKD in the germline V gene. The J segment lost 6 bases and the V segment lost 10 bases, leaving 10 bases of the junction unmatched. The CDR3 length is 13 residues.